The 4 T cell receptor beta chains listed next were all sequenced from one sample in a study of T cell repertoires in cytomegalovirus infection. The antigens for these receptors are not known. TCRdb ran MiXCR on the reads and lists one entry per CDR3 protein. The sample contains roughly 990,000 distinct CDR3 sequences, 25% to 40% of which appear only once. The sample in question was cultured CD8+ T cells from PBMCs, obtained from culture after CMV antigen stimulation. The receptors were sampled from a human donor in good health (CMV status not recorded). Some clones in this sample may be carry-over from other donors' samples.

The CDR3 coding sequence is TGTGCCAGCAGAGCCCTAGGGGGCATCTACAATGAGCAGTTCTTC. This codes for CASRALGGIYNEQFF. The chain has TRBV12-3 or TRBV12-4 and TRBJ2-1; 7 nucleotides agree with TRBD1. The V segment lost 6 bases and the J segment 3 bases; nucleotides outside the gene matches: 8. The CDR3 covers 15 residues.

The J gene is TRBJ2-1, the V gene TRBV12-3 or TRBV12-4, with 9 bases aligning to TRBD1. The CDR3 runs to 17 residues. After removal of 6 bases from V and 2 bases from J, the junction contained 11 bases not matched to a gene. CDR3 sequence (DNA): TGTGCCAGCAGCTCCCCCACCGGGACAGGGCCCTACAATGAGCAGTTCTTC. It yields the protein CASSSPTGTGPYNEQFF.

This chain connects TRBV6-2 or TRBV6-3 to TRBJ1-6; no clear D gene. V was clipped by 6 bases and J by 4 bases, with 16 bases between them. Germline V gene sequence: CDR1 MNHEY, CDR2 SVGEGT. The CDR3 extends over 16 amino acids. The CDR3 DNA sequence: TGTGCCAGCAGCCACGAAAGGCTGGGATATAATTCACCCCTCCACTTT. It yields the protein CASSHERLGYNSPLHF.

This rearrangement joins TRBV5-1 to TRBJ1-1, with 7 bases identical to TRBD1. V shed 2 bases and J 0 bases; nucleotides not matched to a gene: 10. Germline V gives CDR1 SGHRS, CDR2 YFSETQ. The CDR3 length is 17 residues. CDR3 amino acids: CASSLEPTGALNTEAFF. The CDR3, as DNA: TGCGCCAGCAGCTTAGAACCTACAGGGGCACTGAACACTGAAGCTTTCTTT.